This T cell receptor beta chain comes out of a study of cytomegalovirus exposure and HLA in healthy donors. Primers for the PCR totalled 60 Vbeta and 13 Jbeta. Method: immunoSEQ multiplex PCR; TCRdb's copy keeps in-frame clones and lacks some. The sample lists 110,000 or so clones; 77% were seen once. The donors gave bone marrow, and they were healthy. Findings and caveats of the study: Most of the TCR beta V segments (in an earlier analysis) were productive either about 90% or about 30% of the time. As a later analysis revealed, most CMV-associated TCR beta chains appeared HLA-restricted.

Remarks on this clone: The antigen is undetermined.

CDR3 length: 15 residues. Trimming removed 0 bases from V and 5 bases from J, with 15 bases in between. Germline V lookup: CDR1 SGDLS, CDR2 YYNGEE. The TCR originated in a man in his late teens or twenties in good health and CMV-seropositive. Sequencing used PBMCs. The chain is built from TRBV9 and TRBJ2-7; maybe TRBD2 (7 bases). This CDR3 reads CASSVAGGAHDEQYF. CDR3 bases: TGTGCCAGCAGCGTAGCTGGGGGGGCGCACGACGAGCAGTACTTC. The full variable domain, its missing parts supplied by reference TRBV9 and TRBJ2-7, is DSGVTQTPKHLITATGQRVTLRCSPRSGDLSVYWYQQSLDQGLQFLIQYYNGEERAKGNILERFSAQQFPDLHSELNLSSLELGDSALYFCASSVAGGAHDEQYFGPGTRLTVT.